Listed below are T cell receptor beta chains from one sample, sequenced in a study of CD8 T cells in Susac syndrome. TCRdb reprocessed the immunoSEQ multiplex PCR reads with MiXCR, giving one entry per CDR3 protein. The table has 150,000 to 160,000 distinct CDR3 sequences, roughly 94% seen once. The material sequenced was CD8+ T cells from PBMCs. The receptors come from a human donor with multiple sclerosis. The conserved cysteine and the conserved F or W are not part of the CDR3 here. Fields, in order: J gene, V gene, CDR3 protein.

j_gene: TRBJ1-2; v_gene: TRBV3-1; CDR3aa: ASSLTLRPGLDGYT
j_gene: TRBJ2-5; v_gene: TRBV7-9; CDR3aa: ASSLQTGRETQY
j_gene: TRBJ2-5; v_gene: TRBV12-3/TRBV12-4; CDR3aa: AIMTGETQY
j_gene: TRBJ1-1; v_gene: TRBV27; CDR3aa: ASSLTMRNTEAF
j_gene: TRBJ2-3; v_gene: TRBV9; CDR3aa: ASSARDSNTDTQY
j_gene: TRBJ2-5; v_gene: TRBV9; CDR3aa: ASSVAAKETQY
j_gene: TRBJ2-3; v_gene: TRBV24-1; CDR3aa: ATSDLGESDTQY
j_gene: TRBJ1-2; v_gene: TRBV29-1; CDR3aa: SGYNSGDYGYT
j_gene: TRBJ1-1; v_gene: TRBV24-1; CDR3aa: ATSEQGTEAF
j_gene: TRBJ1-6; v_gene: TRBV5-1; CDR3aa: ASSLSKESPLH
j_gene: TRBJ1-4; v_gene: TRBV6-1; CDR3aa: ASTTGNEKLF
j_gene: TRBJ1-6; v_gene: TRBV4-3; CDR3aa: ASSQTPTGALDNSPLH
j_gene: TRBJ1-2; v_gene: TRBV28; CDR3aa: ASSLEGVGGYT
j_gene: TRBJ1-1; v_gene: TRBV4-1; CDR3aa: ASSQSKTDGTEAF
j_gene: TRBJ2-7; v_gene: TRBV5-5; CDR3aa: ASSFRMRGTAGTPYEQY
j_gene: TRBJ1-1; v_gene: TRBV10-2; CDR3aa: ASSDYGRDTEAF
j_gene: TRBJ1-1; v_gene: TRBV20-1; CDR3aa: SARDELGDTEAF
j_gene: TRBJ2-1; v_gene: TRBV9; CDR3aa: ASSVGDRVYNEQF
j_gene: TRBJ1-5; v_gene: TRBV20-1; CDR3aa: SARVRGYQPQH
j_gene: TRBJ1-2; v_gene: TRBV3-1; CDR3aa: ASSQDLGQGATVA
j_gene: TRBJ1-1; v_gene: TRBV15; CDR3aa: ATSIQDLTTEAF
j_gene: TRBJ1-2; v_gene: TRBV29-1; CDR3aa: SVPGQGAVGGYT
j_gene: TRBJ2-2; v_gene: TRBV27; CDR3aa: ASSAYRGRNTGELF
j_gene: TRBJ2-7; v_gene: TRBV15; CDR3aa: ATSRKGDPIYEQY
j_gene: TRBJ2-3; v_gene: TRBV13; CDR3aa: ASSLANTDTQY
j_gene: TRBJ1-2; v_gene: TRBV2; CDR3aa: ASSVGRGAYGYT
j_gene: TRBJ2-2; v_gene: TRBV25-1; CDR3aa: ASSQSGQELF
j_gene: TRBJ1-1; v_gene: TRBV7-9; CDR3aa: ASSSRPGTANTEAF
j_gene: TRBJ2-2; v_gene: TRBV9; CDR3aa: ASSPRGPGGELF
j_gene: TRBJ2-7; v_gene: TRBV20-1; CDR3aa: SARDQAGSSYEQY
j_gene: TRBJ2-1; v_gene: TRBV27; CDR3aa: ASSSSGGPFGEQF
j_gene: TRBJ1-1; v_gene: TRBV9; CDR3aa: ASGRPNTEAF
j_gene: TRBJ2-1; v_gene: TRBV12-3/TRBV12-4; CDR3aa: ASRTSTSGDYNEQF
j_gene: TRBJ2-5; v_gene: TRBV13; CDR3aa: ASGVRDQETQY
j_gene: TRBJ1-1; v_gene: TRBV30; CDR3aa: AWSGGGNTEAF
j_gene: TRBJ1-2; v_gene: TRBV13; CDR3aa: ASSWTAKDGYT
j_gene: TRBJ1-2; v_gene: TRBV29-1; CDR3aa: SVEVRLGGLDYGYT
j_gene: TRBJ2-1; v_gene: TRBV19; CDR3aa: ASRPGGTYNEQF
j_gene: TRBJ2-1; v_gene: TRBV28; CDR3aa: ASSFTAYNEQF
j_gene: TRBJ2-2; v_gene: TRBV30; CDR3aa: AWNRLGADNTGELF
j_gene: TRBJ2-4; v_gene: TRBV30; CDR3aa: AWSVPYRPGLAGGLAKNIQY
j_gene: TRBJ2-7; v_gene: TRBV9; CDR3aa: ASSSHGGSYEQY
j_gene: TRBJ2-1; v_gene: TRBV13; CDR3aa: ASSLGLADNEQF
j_gene: TRBJ2-5; v_gene: TRBV27; CDR3aa: ASSRQGTQY
j_gene: TRBJ2-1; v_gene: TRBV14; CDR3aa: ASSPATGRYNEQF